This T cell receptor beta chain was recovered during a study of T-cell memory formation after mild COVID-19. About the study: TCR clusters showed largely donor specificity. Whole-study results and caveats: Contracting CD4+ clones were located mainly in CM and EM, and CD8+ clones in EMRA. Clones shrinking between day 15 and 85 showed a balanced CD4/CD8 split, and those that grew later tilted toward CD4+.

A word on this clonotype: The antigen is not known.

The TCR alpha and TCR beta cDNA libraries, bearing sample barcodes and UMIs, were generated by 5'RACE using constant-segment primers. One entry per CDR3 protein results from TCRdb running MiXCR on the 5' RACE reads. The repertoire holds approximately 300,000 distinct CDR3 sequences, with 15% as singletons. Sequencing was carried out using PBMCs or a T cell subset sorted from them (not recorded which). The TCR was taken from a man between 18 and 35 years old who had mild COVID-19 (a few samples of this study predate the infection). Cell type and time point are not known.

The CDR3 bases are TGTGCCAGCAGCTCCCGGGTCCTGGGGGCCAAAAACATTCAGTACTTC. As protein: CASSSRVLGAKNIQYF. This chain uses TRBV5-6 with TRBJ2-4, with no clear D. Germline V lookup: CDR1 SGHDT, CDR2 YYEEEE. The germline V and J ends were trimmed by 3 bases and 1 base, with 14 bases remaining between them. The CDR3 has 16 residues.